A selection of T cell receptor beta chains follows, all from one sample in a study of blood T cell repertoires in COVID-19. Sequencing used immunoSEQ multiplex PCR; TCRdb keeps in-frame clones, though not all of them. This table has around 450,000 clones, 87% appearing once. Sequencing was performed on PBMCs or T cells enriched from blood (not recorded which). The receptor source for this set is a woman younger than 30 who had recovered from COVID-19. Both conserved end residues are part of each CDR3. A D gene is named only where the DNA matches it firmly. Clone sizes are given selectively: once, few, many, or a class where the clone is expanded.

16,.,TRBV5-4,.,TRBJ1-1,TGTGCCAGCAGCCCATTACAGGGTTACATGAACACTGAAGCTTTCTTT,CASSPLQGYMNTEAFF
17,.,TRBV12-5,TRBD2,TRBJ2-7,TGTGCTAGTGGTTTGGAGACTAGCGGGGGGTTCTCCTACGAGCAGTACTTC,CASGLETSGGFSYEQYF
15,few,TRBV5-4,.,TRBJ1-4,TGTGCCAGCAGCTTAGGAGGTTCAACTAATGAAAAACTGTTTTTT,CASSLGGSTNEKLFF
15,.,TRBV4-1,.,TRBJ1-5,TGCGCCAGCAGCCCCCTCGGGGGGCAGGAACAGCCCCAGCATTTT,CASSPLGGQEQPQHF
13,.,TRBV2,.,TRBJ1-1,TGTGCCACCTCGACAGACTTGAACACTGAAGCTTTCTTT,CATSTDLNTEAFF
16,.,TRBV10-3,.,TRBJ1-6,TGTGCCATCAGTGATTCGAATCGGGTCGGGAATTCACCCCTCCACTTT,CAISDSNRVGNSPLHF
14,.,TRBV6-5,TRBD1,TRBJ1-2,TGTGCCAGCACCGGGACAGGGGGGGGCTATGGCTACACCTTC,CASTGTGGGYGYTF
19,.,TRBV3-1/TRBV3-2,.,TRBJ2-1,TGTGCCAGCAGCCAAGTCCCCCTCTACGTGGCGGACTCCTACAATGAGCAGTTCTTC,CASSQVPLYVADSYNEQFF
14,.,TRBV3-1/TRBV3-2,.,TRBJ1-6,TGTGCCAGCAGCCAAGGTTGGGCAGGTAAGCCCCTCCACTTT,CASSQGWAGKPLHF
15,.,TRBV10-1,.,TRBJ1-5,TGCGCCAGCAGCTTTAGGACAGTCCGCGGGCAGCCCCAGCATTTT,CASSFRTVRGQPQHF
12,.,TRBV9,.,TRBJ1-3,TGTGCCAGTAGGGGCTCTGGAAACACCATATATTTT,CASRGSGNTIYF
15,.,TRBV5-1,.,TRBJ1-1,TGCGCCAGCAGCTTGCGAGGTGGCGAAGGCACTGAAGCTTTCTTT,CASSLRGGEGTEAFF
14,.,TRBV6-5,.,TRBJ1-3,TGTGCCAGCAGGGGGGGGATCTCTGGAAACACCATATATTTT,CASRGGISGNTIYF
16,few,TRBV5-1,.,TRBJ2-2,TGCGCCAGCGCCCCCTGGCGGGGCACGAACACCGGGGAGCTGTTTTTT,CASAPWRGTNTGELFF
14,.,TRBV9,TRBD1,TRBJ1-2,TGTGCCAGCAGCCTATACACAGGGGCCTATGGCTACACCTTC,CASSLYTGAYGYTF
13,.,TRBV5-1,TRBD1,TRBJ1-2,TGCGCCAGCAGCTCCCAACAGGGGGATGGCTACACCTTC,CASSSQQGDGYTF
16,.,TRBV29-1,.,TRBJ1-4,TGCAGCGACACCGGGACAAGACTTCTATTCAATGAAAAACTGTTTTTT,CSDTGTRLLFNEKLFF
16,.,TRBV18,.,TRBJ2-2,TGTGCCAGCTCACCGGGGGGGCCGTCGCTCACCGGGGAGCTGTTTTTT,CASSPGGPSLTGELFF
14,.,TRBV4-1,TRBD1,TRBJ1-4,TGCGCCAGCAGACCGGGACAGACTAATGAAAAACTGTTTTTT,CASRPGQTNEKLFF
16,.,TRBV28,.,TRBJ1-5,TGTGCCAGCAGTCCCCAGGGAAAAGGGGTTAATCAGCCCCAGCATTTT,CASSPQGKGVNQPQHF
13,few,TRBV3-1/TRBV3-2,.,TRBJ1-1,TGTGCCAGCAGCCAAGCGCGGAACACTGAAGCTTTCTTT,CASSQARNTEAFF
14,few,TRBV7-9,.,TRBJ1-1,TGTGCCAGCAGCTTCTCTAGACTGTCCGGCGAAGCTTTCTTT,CASSFSRLSGEAFF
14,.,TRBV27,TRBD2,TRBJ2-7,TGTGCCAGCAGTATATTACGGGGGGTTGGGGAGCAGTACTTC,CASSILRGVGEQYF
13,.,TRBV29-1,TRBD1,TRBJ2-7,TGCAGCGCGTTGACCGGGACAGGTTCCGAGCAGTACTTC,CSALTGTGSEQYF
15,.,TRBV2,TRBD2,TRBJ2-2,TGTGCCAGCAGTGAGAGGGTAGCGGGGGCAGGGGAGCTGTTTTTT,CASSERVAGAGELFF
14,.,TRBV29-1,.,TRBJ1-2,TGCAGCGTTGAGGGACACCCAACGGACTATGGCTACACCTTC,CSVEGHPTDYGYTF
14,.,TRBV29-1,.,TRBJ1-1,TGCAGCGTCTCGAGGAGAGGACAGAACACTGAAGCTTTCTTT,CSVSRRGQNTEAFF
12,.,TRBV29-1,.,TRBJ2-5,TGCAGCTTTCTAGAAACCCAAGAGACCCAGTACTTC,CSFLETQETQYF
13,once,TRBV11-2,.,TRBJ2-7,TGTGCCAGCAGCGCGACAGACTCCTACGAGCAGTACTTC,CASSATDSYEQYF
15,.,TRBV2,.,TRBJ1-1,TGTGCCAGCATAGAGCGGGTGGGGCTGAACACTGAAGCTTTCTTT,CASIERVGLNTEAFF
16,.,TRBV24-1,.,TRBJ1-2,TGTGCCACCAGTGACTCCCCCGAGAGGGCCAACTATGGCTACACCTTC,CATSDSPERANYGYTF
12,.,TRBV19,TRBD2,TRBJ2-5,TGTGCCTGCGGACTAGCGGGGGAGACCCAGTACTTC,CACGLAGETQYF
14,few,TRBV19,TRBD1,TRBJ2-7,TGTGCCAGTAGTCCAACAGGGGCCTACCACGAGCAGTACTTC,CASSPTGAYHEQYF
16,.,TRBV24-1,TRBD2,TRBJ2-5,TGTGCCACCAGTGATAATACCGGGACTAGAGATGAGACCCAGTACTTC,CATSDNTGTRDETQYF
13,.,TRBV12-3/TRBV12-4,TRBD2,TRBJ2-3,TGTGCCAGCAGTACCGGACTAGCCCATACGCAGTATTTT,CASSTGLAHTQYF
14,.,TRBV9,.,TRBJ2-7,TGTGCCAGCAGCCTGGTACCAGGTGGCTCCGAGCAGTACTTC,CASSLVPGGSEQYF
14,few,TRBV5-1,.,TRBJ1-2,TGCGCCAGCAGCTTACTACAGGGTGAGGGTGGCTACACCTTC,CASSLLQGEGGYTF
15,.,TRBV6-5,TRBD1,TRBJ1-1,TGTGCCAGCAGTTACTTAAACAGGGGGAGGACTGAAGCTTTCTTT,CASSYLNRGRTEAFF
17,.,TRBV7-3,TRBD1,TRBJ2-3,TGTGCCAGCAGCTCCCTTGGACAGGGCCGGTTCCCAGATACGCAGTATTTT,CASSSLGQGRFPDTQYF
14,.,TRBV2,.,TRBJ1-1,TGTGCCAGCAGCGCCCTAACGGGAGGGACTGAAGCTTTCTTT,CASSALTGGTEAFF
15,once,TRBV4-2,TRBD2,TRBJ2-3,TGTGCCAGCAGTCCTAGCGGGGGACGCACAGATACGCAGTATTTT,CASSPSGGRTDTQYF
15,.,TRBV6-1,.,TRBJ1-2,TGTGCCAGCAGTGACCTGACAGCTACTAACTATGGCTACACCTTC,CASSDLTATNYGYTF
15,.,TRBV19,.,TRBJ2-7,TGTGCCAGTAGAGGTGGGGCTCAGCTCTCCTACGAGCAGTACTTC,CASRGGAQLSYEQYF
13,.,TRBV7-2,.,TRBJ2-5,TGTGCCAGCGGGCGGCGGGCGTGGGAGACCCAGTACTTC,CASGRRAWETQYF
13,.,TRBV12-3/TRBV12-4,.,TRBJ2-3,TGTGCCAGCAGTTTGGCCGTTACAGATACGCAGTATTTT,CASSLAVTDTQYF
16,.,TRBV5-1,TRBD2,TRBJ2-2,TGCGCCAGCAGCTTGAGTAGCGGGGGGGACACCGGGGAGCTGTTTTTT,CASSLSSGGDTGELFF
11,few,TRBV27,.,TRBJ1-5,TGTGCCAGCAGCTCTAGCGGGCCCCAGCATTTT,CASSSSGPQHF
17,.,TRBV5-1,TRBD1,TRBJ1-1,TGCGCCAGCAGCTTGAGCTTCAGGGGGCTTGAAGAAACTGAAGCTTTCTTT,CASSLSFRGLEETEAFF
15,.,TRBV4-1,TRBD1,TRBJ1-6,TGCGCCAGCAGCCACCCGAAGGGGGCAAATTCACCCCTCCACTTT,CASSHPKGANSPLHF
14,.,TRBV11-2,.,TRBJ2-7,TGTGCCAGCAGCTCACTCACAGGGATGTACGAGCAGTACTTC,CASSSLTGMYEQYF
16,.,TRBV28,.,TRBJ2-3,TGTGCCAGCAGTCCCGCCCGGGGGGCCTTCACAGATACGCAGTATTTT,CASSPARGAFTDTQYF
15,few,TRBV6-1,.,TRBJ1-6,TGTGCCAGCAGTGAAGGGAATCGGAGCGATTCACCCCTCCACTTT,CASSEGNRSDSPLHF
15,.,TRBV30,.,TRBJ1-4,TGTGCCTGGAGTGGCGAAGGGAGGAGCTCGGAAAAACTGTTTTTT,CAWSGEGRSSEKLFF
13,.,TRBV18,TRBD1,TRBJ2-7,TGTGCCAGCTCACCGGGACAGGGGAACGAGCAGTACTTC,CASSPGQGNEQYF
15,.,TRBV6-6,.,TRBJ1-2,TGTGCCAGCAGTTACTCGAGATGGGCAGAATATGGCTACACCTTC,CASSYSRWAEYGYTF